This T cell receptor beta chain was sequenced for a study of metastatic and nonmetastatic thyroid tumors. The CDR3 is 12 residues long. Deletions cut 2 bases from V and 4 bases from J, with 6 bases between. The germline gives CDR1 MNHEY, CDR2 SVGEGT. Prior to thyroid surgery, none of the patients had received any treatment. Via MiXCR, TCRdb re-called the PCR reads. Among about 13,000 clones listed, about 25% were seen once. Sequences were obtained from blood. The chain employs TRBV6-2 or TRBV6-3 and TRBJ2-7; maybe TRBD1 (6 bases). The clonotype was recovered from a male donor with papillary thyroid cancer or a benign thyroid nodule (not recorded which). Some clones in this sample may be carry-over from other donors' samples. CDR3: CASSYRGYEQYF. CDR3 sequence (DNA): TGTGCCAGCAGTTACAGGGGGTACGAGCAGTACTTC.